What follows describes a single TCR beta chain. V gave up 5 bases and J gave up 12 bases; unmatched junction bases: 12. Per germline, CDR1 MGHDK and CDR2 SYGVNS. The CDR3 consists of 15 residues. These data are taken from a study of CD8 T cells in ankylosing spondylitis. A single record per CDR3 protein comes from TCRdb applying MiXCR to the 5' RACE reads. The sample yields hundreds of thousands of distinct CDR3 sequences, about 26% seen once. This chain connects TRBV25-1 to TRBJ2-1; TRBD1 matches at 11 bases. Material for sequencing was blood, either unsorted or a sorted T cell fraction (not recorded which). The clonotype originates from a male donor with ankylosing spondylitis or in good health (not recorded which). The CDR3 sequence is CASSYPPGTGGGQFF. CDR3 nucleotides: TGTGCCAGCAGTTATCCCCCAGGGACAGGGGGTGGGCAGTTCTTC.